A selection of T cell receptor beta chains follows, all from one sample in a study of blood T cells in healthy people across ages. A single record per CDR3 protein comes from TCRdb applying MiXCR to the 5' RACE reads. In the table there are about 1.1 million distinct CDR3 sequences, around two fifths of which are singletons. What was sequenced was blood. Every receptor here comes from a man between 18 and 29 years old in good health. Both conserved end residues are part of each CDR3. A D gene is named only where the DNA matches it firmly. Size values are once, few and many counts, or a class for expanded clones, and some rows have none.

>.|.|TRBV14|TRBJ1-1
CASSQDRGVYMNTEAFF
TGTGCCAGCAGCCAAGATAGGGGGGTCTACATGAACACTGAAGCTTTCTTT
>.|.|TRBV7-9|TRBJ1-2
CASSVGLINYGYTF
TGTGCCAGCAGCGTTGGACTGATTAACTATGGCTACACCTTC
>.|.|TRBV5-1|TRBJ2-2
CASSLVWPPGTGDLFF
TGCGCCAGCAGCTTGGTGTGGCCACCTGGGACCGGGGATCTGTTTTTT
>TRBD1|.|TRBV12-3/TRBV12-4|TRBJ2-3
CASSFDRVSADMQYF
TGTGCCAGCAGTTTTGACAGGGTGAGTGCAGATATGCAGTATTTT
>TRBD1|.|TRBV4-2|TRBJ2-1
CASSQVWGQGIGEQFF
TGTGCCAGCAGCCAAGTATGGGGACAGGGAATTGGTGAGCAGTTCTTC
>.|.|TRBV7-6|TRBJ1-2
CASSLAPGYDYTF
TGTGCCAGCAGCTTAGCCCCCGGGTATGACTACACCTTC
>TRBD1|.|TRBV2|TRBJ2-7
CASSDLRGRPYEQYF
TGTGCCAGCAGTGATCTCAGGGGGCGGCCCTACGAGCAGTACTTC
>.|few|TRBV30|TRBJ2-7
CAGTDRVSYEQYF
TGTGCCGGGACTGACAGGGTCTCCTACGAGCAGTACTTC
>.|few|TRBV6-2/TRBV6-3|TRBJ2-1
CASSYNVHNEQFF
TGTGCCAGCAGTTACAATGTCCACAATGAGCAGTTCTTC
>.|.|TRBV7-8|TRBJ2-3
CASSLGVQNTDTQYF
TGTGCCAGCAGCCTAGGCGTCCAAAACACAGATACGCAGTATTTT
>TRBD1|.|TRBV7-9|TRBJ1-2
CASSANRGGYGYTF
TGTGCCAGCAGCGCCAACAGGGGAGGGTATGGCTACACCTTC
>.|few|TRBV12-3/TRBV12-4|TRBJ1-1
CASSHQGQGTEAFF
TGTGCCAGCAGTCACCAGGGTCAGGGCACTGAAGCTTTCTTT
>.|.|TRBV4-1|TRBJ2-5
CASSHGLGEETQYF
TGCGCCAGCAGCCACGGACTTGGCGAAGAGACCCAGTACTTC
>.|.|TRBV28|TRBJ2-5
CASSPCGDKKPRQETQYF
TGTGCCAGCAGTCCCTGCGGGGACAAAAAACCTCGCCAAGAGACCCAGTACTTC
>.|.|TRBV12-3/TRBV12-4|TRBJ2-5
CTSTMDLSGETQYF
TGTACCAGCACCATGGACCTGTCCGGGGAGACCCAGTACTTC
>.|few|TRBV5-1|TRBJ2-3
CASSLRPTTDTQYF
TGCGCCAGCAGCTTGAGGCCCACCACAGATACGCAGTATTTT
>TRBD1|few|TRBV7-2|TRBJ1-5
CASSSTGTGGLLPQHF
TGTGCCAGCAGCTCGACCGGGACAGGGGGCTTATTACCCCAGCATTTT
>.|.|TRBV15|TRBJ2-5
CATSRDVRGLQETQYF
TGTGCCACCAGCAGAGATGTGCGGGGGCTACAAGAGACCCAGTACTTC
>.|.|TRBV28|TRBJ1-5
CASSLYRRDSNQPQHF
TGTGCCAGCAGTTTATATCGCAGGGACAGCAATCAGCCCCAGCATTTT
>.|.|TRBV20-1|TRBJ2-6
CSARDGERPPSGANVLTF
TGCAGTGCTAGAGATGGGGAACGGCCTCCCTCTGGGGCCAACGTCCTGACTTTC
>.|.|TRBV7-9|TRBJ1-1
CASSPLGGDTEAFF
TGTGCCAGCAGCCCCCTTGGGGGGGACACTGAAGCTTTCTTT
>TRBD1|.|TRBV7-2|TRBJ1-6
CASSLNWAGGSPLHF
TGTGCCAGCAGCTTAAATTGGGCAGGGGGTTCACCCCTCCACTTT
>.|.|TRBV20-1|TRBJ2-1
CSAGHGASNEQFF
TGCAGTGCTGGGCATGGGGCATCCAATGAGCAGTTCTTC
>TRBD1|few|TRBV27|TRBJ1-6
CASSQTGVDSPLHF
TGTGCCAGCAGTCAGACAGGGGTAGATTCACCCCTCCACTTT
>.|few|TRBV12-3/TRBV12-4|TRBJ1-1
CASSWGPHLNTEAFF
TGTGCCAGCAGTTGGGGACCACATTTGAACACTGAAGCTTTCTTT
>.|.|TRBV12-3/TRBV12-4|TRBJ1-5
CASRAGKGNQPQHF
TGTGCCAGCCGGGCAGGGAAGGGCAATCAGCCCCAGCATTTT
>TRBD2|few|TRBV9|TRBJ2-5
CASSLGLAGGLETQYF
TGTGCCAGCAGCTTGGGACTAGCGGGGGGTTTGGAGACCCAGTACTTC
>TRBD1|.|TRBV20-1|TRBJ1-5
CSARTGEQPQHF
TGCAGTGCCCGGACAGGGGAACAGCCCCAGCATTTT
>.|many|TRBV21-1|TRBJ2-1
CANPHVGSYNEQFF
TGTGCCAACCCGCATGTGGGGTCCTACAATGAGCAGTTCTTC
>TRBD1|.|TRBV4-1|TRBJ1-2
CASSQNTGGPTYGYTF
TGCGCCAGCAGCCAAAATACAGGGGGCCCTACTTATGGCTACACCTTC
>TRBD1|once|TRBV30|TRBJ1-4
CAWSAQGAGGEKLFF
TGTGCCTGGAGCGCACAGGGGGCGGGAGGAGAAAAACTGTTTTTT
>TRBD1|.|TRBV29-1|TRBJ1-4
CSTRTGGSANEKLFF
TGCAGCACTCGGACAGGGGGCTCTGCTAATGAAAAACTGTTTTTT
>.|.|TRBV29-1|TRBJ2-5
CSVRTETQYF
TGCAGCGTTCGAACAGAGACCCAGTACTTC
>TRBD1|.|TRBV12-3/TRBV12-4|TRBJ1-3
CASRPNSGTGSFGNTIYF
TGTGCCAGCAGACCAAACTCCGGGACAGGGAGTTTCGGAAACACCATATATTTT
>.|.|TRBV6-5|TRBJ2-4
CASSYNSPGGWIMLAKNIQYF
TGTGCCAGCAGTTACAATTCTCCAGGGGGGTGGATTATGTTAGCCAAAAACATTCAGTACTTC
>TRBD2|few|TRBV3-1|TRBJ2-7
CASSLSSGGSSYEQYF
TGTGCCAGCAGCCTAAGTAGCGGGGGAAGCTCCTACGAGCAGTACTTC
>.|few|TRBV6-4|TRBJ2-7
CASSEELLDNEQYF
TGTGCCAGCAGTGAAGAGTTATTAGACAATGAGCAGTACTTC
>.|many|TRBV4-2|TRBJ2-1
CASSQAHRTTYNEQFF
TGTGCCAGCAGCCAAGCGCACCGGACTACCTACAATGAGCAGTTCTTC
>TRBD2|few|TRBV2|TRBJ2-1
CASSEQAGGYNEQFF
TGTGCCAGCAGTGAACAGGCGGGGGGGTACAATGAGCAGTTCTTC
>TRBD1|.|TRBV4-1|TRBJ2-7
CASSQGLQGPLGDEQYF
TGCGCCAGCAGCCAAGGACTACAGGGGCCCCTTGGGGACGAGCAGTACTTC
>.|.|TRBV27|TRBJ1-1
CASSPSGGRVGTEAFF
TGTGCCAGCAGTCCGAGCGGGGGCAGGGTCGGCACTGAAGCTTTCTTT
>TRBD1|few|TRBV20-1|TRBJ2-4
CSARTGGENIQYF
TGCAGTGCTAGGACAGGGGGCGAAAACATTCAGTACTTC
>.|few|TRBV6-1|TRBJ2-6
CASNNGQFLGANVLTF
TGTGCCAGCAACAACGGACAGTTTCTGGGGGCCAACGTCCTGACTTTC
>TRBD2|.|TRBV7-2|TRBJ2-5
CASSLPGLGRRQYF
TGTGCCAGCAGCTTACCGGGACTAGGAAGGAGGCAGTACTTC
>TRBD2|.|TRBV3-1|TRBJ2-5
CASSQTSGGFNEQYF
TGTGCCAGCAGCCAAACTAGCGGGGGATTCAATGAGCAGTACTTC
>.|.|TRBV27|TRBJ1-5
CASSLSLFGQPQHF
TGTGCCAGCAGTTTGTCGCTGTTTGGTCAGCCCCAGCATTTT
>.|.|TRBV4-3|TRBJ1-4
CASSQDPRGLANEKLFF
TGCGCCAGCAGCCAAGACCCCCGCGGTTTGGCTAATGAAAAACTGTTTTTT
>.|.|TRBV20-1|TRBJ1-2
CSARAPTGSGEGYTF
TGCAGTGCTAGAGCGCCTACAGGGTCGGGGGAGGGCTACACCTTC
>TRBD2|few|TRBV5-1|TRBJ2-5
CASSKTPSGEETQYF
TGCGCCAGCAGCAAAACTCCTAGCGGGGAAGAGACCCAGTACTTC
>TRBD1|.|TRBV11-2|TRBJ2-7
CASTPTWGTGDNEQYF
TGTGCCAGCACCCCGACGTGGGGGACAGGGGACAATGAGCAGTACTTC
>TRBD1|few|TRBV7-3|TRBJ2-7
CASSFRDRGYNEQYF
TGTGCCAGCAGCTTCCGGGACAGGGGATACAATGAGCAGTACTTC
>TRBD2|.|TRBV29-1|TRBJ2-3
CSVETREGTDTQYF
TGCAGCGTTGAAACGCGGGAGGGCACAGATACGCAGTATTTT
>TRBD1|.|TRBV2|TRBJ2-5
CASRPDRVPQETQYF
TGTGCCAGCAGACCCGACAGGGTCCCCCAAGAGACCCAGTACTTC